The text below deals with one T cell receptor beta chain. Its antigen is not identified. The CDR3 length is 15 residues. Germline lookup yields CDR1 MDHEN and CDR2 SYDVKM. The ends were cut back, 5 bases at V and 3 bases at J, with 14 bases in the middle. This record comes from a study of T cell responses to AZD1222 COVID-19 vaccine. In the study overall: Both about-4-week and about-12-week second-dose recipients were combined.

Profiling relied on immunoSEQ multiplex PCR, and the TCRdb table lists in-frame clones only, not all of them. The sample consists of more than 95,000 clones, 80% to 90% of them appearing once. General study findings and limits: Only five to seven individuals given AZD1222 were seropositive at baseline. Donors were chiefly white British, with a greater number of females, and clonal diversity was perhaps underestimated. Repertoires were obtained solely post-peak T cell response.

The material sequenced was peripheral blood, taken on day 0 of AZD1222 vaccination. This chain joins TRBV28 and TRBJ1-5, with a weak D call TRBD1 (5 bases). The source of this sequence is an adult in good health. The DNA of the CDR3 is TGTGCCAGCAGTCCCACAGGATCCTTCAATCAGCCCCAGCATTTT. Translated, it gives CASSPTGSFNQPQHF.